These T cell receptor beta chains were read from a single sample in a study of cytomegalovirus exposure and HLA in healthy donors. Some clones are missing from TCRdb's copy, which holds only in-frame ones; the method was immunoSEQ multiplex PCR. The profile shows about 130,000 clones, about four fifths of them singletons. Sequenced input: PBMCs. The source is a young man in good health. The CDR3 runs from the conserved cysteine through the conserved F or W. A D gene is named only where the DNA matches it firmly. Expanded clones are given a class, and other clones once, few, many or no size at all.

J	size	D	length	V	CDR3	DNA
TRBJ2-7	few	-	13	TRBV12-5	CASGFKSEHEQYF	TGTGCTAGTGGTTTTAAAAGCGAACACGAGCAGTACTTC
TRBJ1-5	-	-	15	TRBV6-4	CASSGRQGSNQPQHF	TGTGCCAGCAGTGGTAGGCAGGGTTCAAATCAGCCCCAGCATTTT
TRBJ2-3	-	TRBD2	16	TRBV7-6	CASSFRAGVGTDTQYF	TGTGCCAGCAGCTTTAGGGCGGGAGTGGGGACAGATACGCAGTATTTT
TRBJ2-3	-	-	14	TRBV5-6	CASRQGYSTDTQYF	TGTGCCAGCCGCCAGGGGTATAGCACAGATACGCAGTATTTT
TRBJ2-3	-	-	15	TRBV7-9	CASRRGSTNTDTQYF	TGTGCCAGCAGAAGAGGATCCACAAACACAGATACGCAGTATTTT
TRBJ1-3	-	TRBD1	15	TRBV28	CASSPRDREGNTIYF	TGTGCCAGCAGTCCCCGGGACAGGGAGGGAAACACCATATATTTT
TRBJ1-2	-	-	12	TRBV30	CAWRGSGWGYTF	TGTGCCTGGAGGGGGTCAGGGTGGGGCTACACCTTC
TRBJ2-7	-	-	13	TRBV7-2	CASSSTAAGEQYF	TGTGCCAGCAGTTCCACGGCCGCGGGCGAGCAGTACTTC
TRBJ1-2	-	-	13	TRBV6-5	CASSYGPNYGYTF	TGTGCCAGCAGTTACGGGCCCAACTATGGCTACACCTTC
TRBJ2-2	-	TRBD1	14	TRBV6-5	CASSLTGRSGELFF	TGTGCCAGCAGCCTGACAGGGCGGTCCGGGGAGCTGTTTTTT
TRBJ2-2	few	-	15	TRBV9	CASSVGDTITGELFF	TGTGCCAGCAGCGTAGGGGACACTATAACCGGGGAGCTGTTTTTT
TRBJ2-1	-	-	13	TRBV7-9	CAAGTSSYNEQFF	TGTGCCGCGGGGACCAGCTCCTACAATGAGCAGTTCTTC
TRBJ2-1	-	-	14	TRBV6-4	CASSDSGDSNEQFF	TGTGCCAGCAGTGACTCAGGAGACTCGAATGAGCAGTTCTTC
TRBJ2-3	-	TRBD1	16	TRBV10-3	CAIRPGQGEGTDTQYF	TGTGCCATCAGACCAGGACAGGGTGAGGGCACAGATACGCAGTATTTT
TRBJ1-1	-	-	13	TRBV6-5	CASTKRGNAEAFF	TGTGCCAGCACCAAAAGGGGGAACGCTGAAGCTTTCTTT
TRBJ2-3	-	-	12	TRBV18	CASSPATDTQYF	TGTGCCAGCTCACCGGCCACAGATACGCAGTATTTT
TRBJ2-1	-	TRBD2	14	TRBV7-3	CASSLAGGGNEQFF	TGTGCCAGCAGCTTGGCGGGAGGGGGGAATGAGCAGTTCTTC
TRBJ1-6	-	TRBD1	14	TRBV5-1	CASRSTGNNSPLHF	TGCGCCAGCAGGTCGACAGGGAATAATTCACCCCTCCACTTT
TRBJ2-2	-	-	16	TRBV4-3	CASSQDTPVFIGELFF	TGCGCCAGCAGCCAAGATACCCCGGTTTTCATCGGGGAGCTGTTTTTT
TRBJ1-1	-	TRBD1	15	TRBV11-3	CASPDREEMNTEAFF	TGTGCCAGCCCCGACAGGGAGGAGATGAACACTGAAGCTTTCTTT
TRBJ1-2	once	-	15	TRBV6-7	CASSYSKQGRCGYTF	TGTGCCAGCAGTTACTCGAAGCAGGGGCGATGTGGCTACACCTTC
TRBJ2-1	-	-	15	TRBV28	CASPPTGRPYNEQFF	TGTGCCAGCCCCCCCACAGGGAGACCCTACAATGAGCAGTTCTTC
TRBJ2-7	-	TRBD1	15	TRBV6-5	CASSYLGQGSYEQYF	TGTGCCAGCAGTTACTTGGGACAGGGGTCCTACGAGCAGTACTTC
TRBJ1-6	-	-	19	TRBV28	CASSTRRGQGRTYNSPLHF	TGTGCCAGCAGCACCCGGCGAGGGCAGGGGAGAACCTATAATTCACCCCTCCACTTT
TRBJ2-1	-	TRBD2	14	TRBV7-3	CASSLNIAGGEEFF	TGTGCCAGCAGCTTAAACATCGCGGGAGGAGAAGAGTTCTTC
TRBJ1-2	once	TRBD1	14	TRBV6-1	CASTPQGVGYGYTF	TGTGCCAGCACACCACAGGGGGTCGGGTATGGCTACACCTTC
TRBJ2-7	once	-	15	TRBV15	CATSKGGGASYEQYF	TGTGCCACCAGCAAAGGGGGGGGCGCATCCTACGAGCAGTACTTC
TRBJ2-1	-	TRBD2	15	TRBV5-1	CASRPGGGGYNEQFF	TGCGCCAGCCGCCCGGGGGGAGGCGGTTACAATGAGCAGTTCTTC
TRBJ1-1	-	TRBD1	16	TRBV5-6	CASTLSPGQSNTEAFF	TGTGCCAGCACCCTTAGTCCGGGACAGTCGAACACTGAAGCTTTCTTT
TRBJ2-5	-	-	14	TRBV30	CAWGLGLVKETQYF	TGTGCCTGGGGCTTGGGGCTGGTCAAAGAGACCCAGTACTTC
TRBJ2-7	-	-	14	TRBV28	CASSPRDYSYEQYF	TGTGCCAGCAGCCCCAGGGATTACTCCTACGAGCAGTACTTC
TRBJ1-3	-	-	14	TRBV19	CATRPGRVGNTIYF	TGTGCCACCCGCCCTGGCCGGGTTGGAAACACCATATATTTT
TRBJ2-7	-	TRBD1	14	TRBV5-4	CASSLQDRVSGQYF	TGTGCCAGCAGCTTGCAGGACAGGGTTTCAGGGCAGTACTTC
TRBJ2-7	-	-	13	TRBV12-5	CASGLAGTREQYF	TGTGCTAGTGGTTTGGCCGGGACACGAGAGCAGTACTTC
TRBJ2-1	-	TRBD1	14	TRBV7-9	CSSSSWTGHNEQFF	TGTTCCAGCAGCTCATGGACAGGGCACAATGAGCAGTTCTTC
TRBJ2-3	-	-	14	TRBV9	CASSVAVPADTQYF	TGTGCCAGCAGCGTAGCCGTACCGGCAGATACGCAGTATTTT
TRBJ1-1	-	-	13	TRBV25-1	CASSEYQGRQAFF	TGTGCCAGCAGTGAATATCAGGGCAGACAAGCTTTCTTT
TRBJ2-2	-	-	14	TRBV28	CASSTRGGTGELFF	TGTGCCAGCAGTACCCGCGGCGGCACCGGGGAGCTGTTTTTT
TRBJ2-5	-	TRBD2	15	TRBV4-1	CASSHGLAGVETQYF	TGCGCCAGCAGCCACGGACTAGCGGGAGTGGAGACCCAGTACTTC
TRBJ2-3	-	TRBD1	15	TRBV6-5	CASARGTGPTDTQYF	TGTGCCAGCGCTAGAGGGACAGGTCCCACAGATACGCAGTATTTT
TRBJ1-1	few	-	14	TRBV18	CASSLSPPNTEAFF	TGTGCCAGCTCACTCTCCCCCCCGAACACTGAAGCTTTCTTT
TRBJ1-1	few	-	16	TRBV5-6	CASSLWSGSMNTEAFF	TGTGCCAGCAGCTTGTGGTCAGGGTCAATGAACACTGAAGCTTTCTTT
TRBJ2-7	-	-	15	TRBV6-5	CASSYQSAGTYEQYF	TGTGCCAGCAGTTACCAGAGCGCTGGGACTTACGAGCAGTACTTC
TRBJ2-5	-	TRBD1	13	TRBV7-9	CASRPDRGETQYF	TGTGCCAGCAGACCCGACAGGGGTGAGACCCAGTACTTC
TRBJ2-1	-	TRBD2	17	TRBV4-1	CASSQVRRENRYNEQFF	TGCGCCAGCAGCCAAGTTCGGCGGGAGAATCGCTACAATGAGCAGTTCTTC
TRBJ2-2	-	-	12	TRBV11-3	CASSSSPGELFF	TGTGCCAGCAGCTCTTCCCCCGGGGAGCTGTTTTTT
TRBJ2-1	-	-	13	TRBV30	CAWSGSSYNEQFF	TGTGCCTGGAGTGGGAGCTCCTACAATGAGCAGTTCTTC
TRBJ2-7	-	TRBD1	16	TRBV5-1	CASSLVTGTGAYEQYF	TGCGCCAGCAGCTTGGTTACGGGGACAGGGGCATACGAGCAGTACTTC
TRBJ2-1	-	-	16	TRBV6-6	CASSYTVQIGYNEQFF	TGTGCCAGCAGTTACACGGTGCAGATCGGGTACAATGAGCAGTTCTTC
TRBJ2-2	-	-	15	TRBV7-9	CASSIRALNTGELFF	TGTGCCAGCAGCATTCGAGCGTTGAACACCGGGGAGCTGTTTTTT
TRBJ2-7	-	-	15	TRBV7-7	CASSLRAGLRYEQYF	TGTGCTAGCAGCTTACGGGCGGGGCTAAGATACGAGCAGTACTTC
TRBJ2-5	-	-	13	TRBV28	CASSLVSPGAQYF	TGTGCCAGCAGTTTAGTAAGTCCAGGGGCCCAGTACTTC